What follows are 26 T cell receptor beta chains derived from one specimen sequenced in a study of T cell responses to AZD1222 COVID-19 vaccine. Profiling relied on immunoSEQ multiplex PCR, and the TCRdb table lists in-frame clones only, not all of them. Of about 100,000 clones listed, 86% are singletons. Sequencing was performed on peripheral blood, taken on day 0 of AZD1222 vaccination. These receptor sequences come from an adult in good health.

The gene calls are TRBV28 and TRBJ1-4; tentatively, D is TRBD1 (5 bases). CDR3 size: 15 residues. The ends were cut back, 2 bases at V and 2 bases at J, with 9 bases in the middle. Germline assignment: CDR1 MDHEN and CDR2 SYDVKM. CDR3 in DNA: TGTGCCAGCAGTTTAGCCGGGACGACTAATGAAAAACTGTTTTTT. Residues: CASSLAGTTNEKLFF.

This clone was seen a few times. The V and J genes are TRBV12-5 and TRBJ2-1; 9 bases align to TRBD1. This CDR3 has 15 residues. CDR1 and CDR2 (germline): LGHNT, FRNRAP. V trimming: 6 bases; J trimming: 0 bases; junction bases outside the gene matches: 3. The CDR3, as DNA: TGTGCTAGTGGCCGGGACAGGGACTCCTACAATGAGCAGTTCTTC. This sequence encodes CASGRDRDSYNEQFF.

This chain links TRBV5-1 with TRBJ2-7, with 13 bases fitting TRBD2. V lost 2 bases and J lost 0; bases outside the gene matches: 5. The CDR3 loop spans 17 amino acids. CDR1 is SGHRS, CDR2 YFSETQ, per germline. CDR3 sequence: CASSLRTSGRSSYEQYF. For the CDR3, the DNA is TGCGCCAGCAGCTTAAGGACTAGCGGGAGAAGCTCCTACGAGCAGTACTTC.

This clone appeared once. The gene calls are TRBV6-6 and TRBJ1-1; no firm D call. V was trimmed by 2 bases and J by 0 bases, leaving 13 bases between them. The CDR3 has 16 amino acids. Germline values: CDR1 MNHNY, CDR2 SVGAGI (reference sequence). The CDR3 loop reads CASSYPPDGLNTEAFF. For the CDR3, the DNA is TGTGCCAGCAGTTACCCGCCGGACGGCCTGAACACTGAAGCTTTCTTT.

V and J are TRBV27 and TRBJ1-2; unclear D gene. Germline V gene sequence: CDR1 MNHEY, CDR2 SMNVEV (reference sequence). The CDR3 covers 12 residues. Trimming stripped 6 bases from V and 4 bases from J, with 9 bases between. The CDR3 DNA reads as TGTGCCAGCAGATCTGGACTCTATGGCTACACCTTC. It yields the protein CASRSGLYGYTF.

The genes are TRBV9 and TRBJ2-7; the D call may be TRBD1 or TRBD2 (5 bases each). V gave up 0 bases and J gave up 0 bases, with 13 bases separating them. The CDR3 contains 16 residues. Germline V gene lookup returns CDR1 SGDLS and CDR2 YYNGEE. CDR3 in amino acids: CASSVDEGRSSYEQYF. As DNA, the CDR3 is TGTGCCAGCAGCGTAGACGAGGGACGGAGCTCCTACGAGCAGTACTTC.

The CDR3 loop reads CSVEAGGGYGYTF. CDR3 DNA: TGCAGCGTTGAAGCAGGGGGCGGCTATGGCTACACCTTC. This chain joins TRBV29-1 and TRBJ1-2; 8 bases match TRBD1. The CDR3 contains 13 residues. Trimming removed 1 base from V and 4 bases from J; junction bases left unmatched: 2. CDR1 and CDR2 (germline): SQVTM, ANQGSEA.

The chain uses TRBV7-9 and TRBJ2-2; a possible D gene is TRBD2 (6 bases). This CDR3 spans 17 amino acids. V lost 6 bases to trimming and J lost 1 base, with 18 bases between them. In germline, CDR1 is SEHNR, CDR2 FQNEAQ (reference sequence). This CDR3 is CASSFIGWRENTGELFF. CDR3 bases: TGTGCCAGCAGTTTTATCGGGTGGCGGGAGAACACCGGGGAGCTGTTTTTT.

The V gene is TRBV18, the J gene TRBJ2-3; the D gene is possibly TRBD2 (6 bases). Per the germline V gene, CDR1 is KGHSH and CDR2 is LQKENI. The CDR3 is 18 amino acids. The V and J ends lost 0 bases and 0 bases respectively, with 16 bases between them. In DNA, the CDR3 is TGTGCCAGCTCACCACCTGGGAGGACGGGACCCAGCACAGATACGCAGTATTTT. Translated: CASSPPGRTGPSTDTQYF.

The V gene is TRBV25-1, the J gene TRBJ1-6; no reliable D call. The germline CDR1 and CDR2 sequences are MGHDK and SYGVNS. Trimming pared 4 bases from V and 9 bases from J, leaving 13 bases between. This CDR3 is built from 14 residues. CDR3 protein: CASSGADLVSPLHF. The CDR3 nucleotides read TGTGCCAGCAGTGGGGCAGATCTAGTTTCACCCCTCCACTTT. Full variable domain (outside the CDR3, taken from reference TRBV25-1 and TRBJ1-6): EADIYQTPRYLVIGTGKKITLECSQTMGHDKMYWYQQDPGMELHLIHYSYGVNSTEKGDLSSESTVSRIRTEHFPLTLESARPSHTSQYLCASSGADLVSPLHFGNGTRLTVT.

The chain links TRBV6-2 or TRBV6-3 to TRBJ2-7; TRBD1 matches 8 bases. The CDR3 sequence is 16 residues long. V was clipped by 6 bases and J by 2 bases; unmatched bases: 12. The germline V gene encodes CDR1 MNHEY and CDR2 SVGEGT. The CDR3 region is CASSRPRQGLTYEQYF. In DNA form, the CDR3 reads TGTGCCAGCAGCCGACCCCGACAGGGGTTGACCTACGAGCAGTACTTC.

The chain couples TRBV5-8 to TRBJ2-7; the D gene is possibly TRBD2 (6 bases). The CDR3 consists of 15 residues. Germline V gene data show CDR1 as SGHTS and CDR2 as YDEGEE. The ends were cut back, 4 bases at V and 0 bases at J, with 14 bases in the middle. The CDR3 DNA reads TGTGCCAGCAGCCTGGGACTCCCAAGCTCCTACGAGCAGTACTTC. Protein sequence: CASSLGLPSSYEQYF.

V and J are TRBV28 and TRBJ1-6; 7 nucleotides align to TRBD1. The V gene's germline CDR1 is MDHEN and CDR2 SYDVKM. J lost 9 bases, V lost 4 bases, and 9 bases had no gene match. The CDR3 length is 15 residues. This CDR3 reads CASSSPGGVGSPLHF. Here the CDR3 DNA reads TGTGCCAGCAGTTCCCCAGGGGGTGTGGGTTCACCCCTCCACTTT.

The rearrangement links TRBV2 to TRBJ2-7; D is unclear. V was cut by 5 bases and J by 0 bases, with 14 bases left in between. The CDR3 runs 15 residues. CDR1 and CDR2 (germline): SNHLY, FYNNEI. DNA for the CDR3: TGTGCCAGCAGTCCTCCCGAAAGAGGCTCCTACGAGCAGTACTTC. Translated: CASSPPERGSYEQYF.

The chain joins TRBV5-1 to TRBJ2-3, with 10 bases lining up with TRBD2. Germline trimming cut 3 bases from V and 2 bases from J; bases unmatched to any gene: 6. Germline assignment: CDR1 SGHRS and CDR2 YFSETQ. This CDR3 comprises 16 residues. The CDR3 loop reads CASSSQTSGYTDTQYF. CDR3 nucleotide sequence: TGCGCCAGCAGCTCCCAGACTAGCGGGTACACAGATACGCAGTATTTT.

This clone has just a few counts. The V and J genes are TRBV3-1 (or the pseudogene TRBV3-2) and TRBJ1-6; 7 bases match TRBD1. Germline CDR1 is LGHDT and CDR2 is YNNKEL (reference sequence). This CDR3 is 15 amino acids long. V gave up 0 bases and J gave up 7 bases; unmatched junction bases: 3. The CDR3 spells CASSQETGANSPLHF. As DNA, the CDR3 is TGTGCCAGCAGCCAAGAAACAGGGGCCAATTCACCCCTCCACTTT.

V is TRBV9 and J is TRBJ2-1; no reliable D call. The germline V gene encodes CDR1 SGDLS and CDR2 YYNGEE. Trimming removed 0 bases from V and 4 bases from J, with 5 bases in between. The CDR3 loop spans 13 amino acids. This CDR3 reads CASSVGSYNEQFF. As DNA, the CDR3 is TGTGCCAGCAGCGTAGGTTCGTACAATGAGCAGTTCTTC.

J is TRBJ2-3 and V is TRBV18; tentatively, D is TRBD1 (5 bases). V lost 5 bases and J 4 bases, leaving 10 bases between the germline ends. Germline loops: CDR1 KGHSH, CDR2 LQKENI. The CDR3 spans 13 residues. CDR3 in DNA: TGTGCCAGCTCATACTCAGGGTCAGATACGCAGTATTTT. Translation: CASSYSGSDTQYF.

This sequence joins TRBV20-1 and TRBJ1-1; D uncertain. Trimming took off 4 bases at V and 0 bases at J, with 3 bases between the two ends. CDR3 length: 11 residues. Germline loops: CDR1 DFQATT, CDR2 SNEGSKA (reference sequence). CDR3 in DNA: TGCAGTGCTATGATGAACACTGAAGCTTTCTTT. Protein product: CSAMMNTEAFF.

The chain recombines TRBV28 with TRBJ2-3; D ambiguous. This CDR3 contains 15 residues. Trimming left V 5 bases short and J 0 bases short, with 12 bases between. From germline, CDR1 is MDHEN and CDR2 SYDVKM. The DNA for the CDR3 is TGTGCCAGCAGTAAAACCAAAACTAGCACAGATACGCAGTATTTT. Translation gives CASSKTKTSTDTQYF.

Only one count was recorded for this clone. The rearrangement joins TRBV28 to TRBJ1-2, with TRBD1 matching over 9 bases. CDR3 length: 16 amino acids. Germline CDR1 reads MDHEN; CDR2 reads SYDVKM. V lost 2 bases, J lost 0 bases, and 4 bases stayed unmatched. CDR3 residues: CASSLTGGPANYGYTF. The DNA of the CDR3 is TGTGCCAGCAGTTTAACAGGGGGCCCAGCTAACTATGGCTACACCTTC.

The chain joins TRBV30 to TRBJ1-6; 7 bases align to TRBD1. CDR1 and CDR2 from the germline V gene are GTSNPN and SVGIG (reference sequence). The CDR3 length is 18 residues. The V segment lost 6 bases and the J segment 4 bases; nucleotides outside the gene matches: 18. Here the CDR3 reads CACRDSPKTSRYNSPLHF. The CDR3 DNA sequence: TGTGCCTGCCGGGACAGCCCAAAAACAAGTCGATATAATTCACCCCTCCACTTT.

The chain recombines TRBV10-3 with TRBJ2-1, with D unresolved. The CDR3 contains 13 residues. Germline loops: CDR1 ENHRY, CDR2 SYGVKD. Between the trimmed V and J ends, which lost 1 base and 9 bases, there was a span of 10 bases. CDR3 region: CAISEYPPGEQFF. The CDR3 nucleotides are TGTGCCATCAGTGAGTACCCCCCCGGTGAGCAGTTCTTC.

The chain uses TRBV3-1 (or the pseudogene TRBV3-2) and TRBJ2-2, with unresolved D. CDR1 LGHDT and CDR2 YNNKEL come from the germline V gene (reference sequence). V dropped 6 bases and J dropped 6 bases, with 8 bases sitting between them. This CDR3 spans 12 amino acids. CDR3 loop: CASSHMAGELFF. The CDR3 DNA reads as TGTGCCAGCAGTCATATGGCCGGGGAGCTGTTTTTT.

V usage is TRBV19 and J usage is TRBJ2-7; no definite D call. CDR3 size: 14 residues. Germline-derived CDR1 and CDR2 are LNHDA and SQIVND (reference sequence). Trimming took 2 bases from V and 6 from J, leaving 14 bases between them. CDR3 sequence: CASSIRHGASEQYF. DNA of the CDR3: TGTGCCAGTAGTATACGACACGGTGCGAGCGAGCAGTACTTC.

The chain is built from TRBV5-1 and TRBJ2-5; no reliable D call. Germline values: CDR1 SGHRS, CDR2 YFSETQ. V gave up 3 bases and J gave up 2 bases, with 14 bases separating them. This CDR3 is 15 amino acids long. This CDR3 reads CASSSLEPGQETQYF. CDR3 coding DNA: TGCGCCAGCAGCTCGCTAGAGCCCGGGCAAGAGACCCAGTACTTC.